The source of this T cell receptor (beta chain) is a study of post-analysis software for immune sequencing data. A remark on this clonotype: The antigen is unknown.

Carried by the TCR beta cDNA libraries were unique molecular identifiers. TCRdb analysed the PCR reads with MiXCR anew, one entry per CDR3 protein. The table lists 750,000 to 950,000 distinct CDR3 sequences, 46% of them singletons. V lost 1 base and J lost 14, with 11 bases in between. Germline V gives CDR1 LGHNT, CDR2 FRNRAP. CDR3 length: 12 amino acids. General study points: Compared with controls, patients had more of about five TRBV segments, including TRBV5-6, TRBV5-1 and TRBV20-1.

J is TRBJ1-4 and V is TRBV12-5; tentatively, D is TRBD1 (6 bases). The receptor comes from a girl aged 5 to 17 with multiple sclerosis. The sequenced sample was blood. In DNA form, the CDR3 reads TGTGCTAGTGGTTTGGGCCACAGGGACCTGTTTTTT. This encodes CASGLGHRDLFF.